These T cell receptor beta chains were read from a single sample in a study of cytomegalovirus exposure and HLA in healthy donors. Profiled with immunoSEQ multiplex PCR; TCRdb holds only in-frame clones, not every one. The sample has around 150,000 clones; approximately 89% are singletons. Material for sequencing was PBMCs. The receptors were gathered from a man aged 18-30 years in good health and CMV-seronegative. Each CDR3 is given with its conserved first and last residue. Fields, in order: J gene, D gene, clone size, V gene, CDR3 DNA, CDR3 protein. D genes are given only for firm matches. Rows may omit the clone size; those that give it use once, few, many or a size class.

J: TRBJ2-3
D: -
size: -
V: TRBV5-4
DNA: TGTGCCAGCAGCTTGCAACACAGCACAGATACGCAGTATTTT
CDR3: CASSLQHSTDTQYF

J: TRBJ1-3
D: TRBD1
size: -
V: TRBV2
DNA: TGTGCCAGCACTTATGCACAGGGGGCCCCTGGAAACACCATATATTTT
CDR3: CASTYAQGAPGNTIYF

J: TRBJ1-1
D: TRBD1
size: -
V: TRBV30
DNA: TGTGCCTGTGGGGGGACAGGTTTTAGCACTGAAGCTTTCTTT
CDR3: CACGGTGFSTEAFF

J: TRBJ2-5
D: TRBD2
size: -
V: TRBV11-3
DNA: TGTGCCAGCAGCTCGGGACTAGCGGGAGAGACCCAGTACTTC
CDR3: CASSSGLAGETQYF

J: TRBJ2-5
D: -
size: -
V: TRBV5-1
DNA: TGCGCCAGCAGCGTCACAGGGACCCTCGAGGGAGAGACCCAGTACTTC
CDR3: CASSVTGTLEGETQYF

J: TRBJ2-3
D: TRBD2
size: -
V: TRBV9
DNA: TGTGCCAGCAGCGCCAGACGGACCGGGGGGGCAGATACGCAGTATTTT
CDR3: CASSARRTGGADTQYF

J: TRBJ2-2
D: TRBD2
size: once
V: TRBV7-2
DNA: TGTGCCAGCAGCTTTAGCGGGAGGGCCAACACCGGGGAGCTGTTTTTT
CDR3: CASSFSGRANTGELFF

J: TRBJ2-5
D: -
size: -
V: TRBV30
DNA: TGTGCCTGGAGTGTATGGGGAGGCGCAGAGACCCAGTACTTC
CDR3: CAWSVWGGAETQYF

J: TRBJ2-7
D: -
size: -
V: TRBV30
DNA: TGTGCCTGGAGTGTATCCAGGGGTAGTCTGTACTTC
CDR3: CAWSVSRGSLYF

J: TRBJ1-1
D: -
size: -
V: TRBV19
DNA: TGTGCCAGTAGTATACAGGGGCGAACTGAAGCTTTCTTT
CDR3: CASSIQGRTEAFF

J: TRBJ1-5
D: TRBD1
size: -
V: TRBV7-8
DNA: TGTGCCAGCAGCTTAGGGGACAGGTTAAGTCAGCCCCAGCATTTT
CDR3: CASSLGDRLSQPQHF

J: TRBJ2-2
D: TRBD1
size: -
V: TRBV5-1
DNA: TGCGCCAGCAGCTTGGAGAGGGGGCGCGGCACCGGGGAGCTGTTTTTT
CDR3: CASSLERGRGTGELFF

J: TRBJ2-5
D: TRBD1
size: once
V: TRBV27
DNA: TGTGCCAGCAGTTTCAGCAGGGGGTCTGAGACCCAGTACTTC
CDR3: CASSFSRGSETQYF

J: TRBJ2-1
D: TRBD1
size: -
V: TRBV18
DNA: TGTGCCAGCTCACCACTGCAAGGGACAGGGTTCGCCAATGAGCAGTTCTTC
CDR3: CASSPLQGTGFANEQFF

J: TRBJ1-1
D: -
size: -
V: TRBV30
DNA: TGTGCCTGGGACGGCGAGGCGCTGACTGAAGCTTTCTTT
CDR3: CAWDGEALTEAFF

J: TRBJ2-3
D: TRBD2
size: -
V: TRBV10-3
DNA: TGTGCCATCAGTGAGTCCGGAGTAGCGGGAGCGGCAGATACGCAGTATTTT
CDR3: CAISESGVAGAADTQYF

J: TRBJ2-2
D: TRBD1
size: -
V: TRBV7-6
DNA: TGTGCCAGCAGCCGGGACAGGGATGCGAACACCGGGGAGCTGTTTTTT
CDR3: CASSRDRDANTGELFF

J: TRBJ2-1
D: -
size: -
V: TRBV5-1
DNA: TGCGCCAGCAGCTTGGATAGAGGTAGTGAGCAGTTCTTC
CDR3: CASSLDRGSEQFF

J: TRBJ2-3
D: TRBD2
size: -
V: TRBV7-6
DNA: TGTGCCAGCAGCTTAGGACTAGCGGGGTCCACCACAGATACGCAGTATTTT
CDR3: CASSLGLAGSTTDTQYF

J: TRBJ2-5
D: TRBD1
size: once
V: TRBV5-1
DNA: TGCGCCAGCAGCTATGGACAGGGTGGCGAGACCCAGTACTTC
CDR3: CASSYGQGGETQYF

J: TRBJ2-1
D: TRBD2
size: -
V: TRBV11-2
DNA: TGTGCCAGCAGCTCCCCTCAGACTAGCGGGAGAGACAATGAGCAGTTCTTC
CDR3: CASSSPQTSGRDNEQFF

J: TRBJ2-7
D: TRBD1
size: few
V: TRBV4-2
DNA: TGTGCCAGCAGCCTGGGACAGTCAGGCGAGCAGTACTTC
CDR3: CASSLGQSGEQYF

J: TRBJ1-5
D: -
size: once
V: TRBV6-6
DNA: TGTGCCAGCAGCAAAGACATCCGTCAGCCCCAGCATTTT
CDR3: CASSKDIRQPQHF

J: TRBJ2-2
D: -
size: -
V: TRBV9
DNA: TGTGCCAGCAGCGTAGGGACGGCAGGGGACAACCGGGAGCTGTTTTTT
CDR3: CASSVGTAGDNRELFF

J: TRBJ2-1
D: TRBD2
size: -
V: TRBV19
DNA: TGTGCCAGTGGGACTAGCGGGGGGTTTAATGAGCAGTTCTTC
CDR3: CASGTSGGFNEQFF

J: TRBJ2-7
D: TRBD2
size: -
V: TRBV18
DNA: TGTGCCAGCTCACAGTCATCTAGCGGGGTGGTCGAGCAGTACTTC
CDR3: CASSQSSSGVVEQYF

J: TRBJ2-1
D: TRBD2
size: -
V: TRBV9
DNA: TGTGCCAGCAGCGTAGTCGGGGGGGTCTCGGTAAATGAGCAGTTCTTC
CDR3: CASSVVGGVSVNEQFF